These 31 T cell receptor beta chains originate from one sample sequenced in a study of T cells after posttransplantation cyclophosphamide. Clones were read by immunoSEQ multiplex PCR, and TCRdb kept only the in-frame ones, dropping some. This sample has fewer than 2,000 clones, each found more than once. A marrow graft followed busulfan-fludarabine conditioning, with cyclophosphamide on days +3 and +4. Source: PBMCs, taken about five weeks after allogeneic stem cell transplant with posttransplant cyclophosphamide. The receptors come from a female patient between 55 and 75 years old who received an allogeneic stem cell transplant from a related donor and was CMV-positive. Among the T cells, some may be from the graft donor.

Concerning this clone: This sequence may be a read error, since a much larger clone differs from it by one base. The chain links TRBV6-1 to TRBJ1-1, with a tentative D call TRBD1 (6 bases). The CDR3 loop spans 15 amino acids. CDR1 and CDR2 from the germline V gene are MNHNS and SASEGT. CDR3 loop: CASSEVFIRDTQAFF. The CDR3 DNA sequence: TGTGCCAGCAGTGAAGTCTTCATTCGGGACACTCAAGCTTTCTTT.

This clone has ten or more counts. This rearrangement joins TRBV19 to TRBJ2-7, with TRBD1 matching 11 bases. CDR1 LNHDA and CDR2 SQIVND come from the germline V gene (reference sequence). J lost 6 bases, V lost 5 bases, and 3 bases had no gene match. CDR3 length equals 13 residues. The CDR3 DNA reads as TGTGCCAGTAGTGAGGACAGGGGGCTCGAGCAGTACTTC. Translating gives CASSEDRGLEQYF.

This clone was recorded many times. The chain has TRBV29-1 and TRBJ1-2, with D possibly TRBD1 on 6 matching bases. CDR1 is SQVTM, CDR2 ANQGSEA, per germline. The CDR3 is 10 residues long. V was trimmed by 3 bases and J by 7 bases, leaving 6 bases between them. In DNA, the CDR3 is TGCAGCGTTGACAGGGGTGGCTACACCTTC. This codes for CSVDRGGYTF.

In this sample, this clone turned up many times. The CDR3 reads CASSPGQPYEQYF. CDR3 sequence (DNA): TGTGCCAGCAGTCCGGGACAGCCATACGAGCAGTACTTC. J is TRBJ2-7 and V is TRBV12-3 or TRBV12-4, with TRBD1 matching over 7 bases. This CDR3 region has 13 residues. The junction had 5 bases not matched to a gene; V was cut back by 5 bases and J by 4 bases.

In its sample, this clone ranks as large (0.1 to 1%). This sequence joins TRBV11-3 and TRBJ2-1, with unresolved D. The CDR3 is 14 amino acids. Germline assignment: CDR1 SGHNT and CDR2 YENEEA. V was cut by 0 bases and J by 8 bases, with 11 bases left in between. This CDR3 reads CASSLDGPGHEQFF. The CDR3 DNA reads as TGTGCCAGCAGCTTAGATGGGCCAGGCCATGAGCAGTTCTTC.

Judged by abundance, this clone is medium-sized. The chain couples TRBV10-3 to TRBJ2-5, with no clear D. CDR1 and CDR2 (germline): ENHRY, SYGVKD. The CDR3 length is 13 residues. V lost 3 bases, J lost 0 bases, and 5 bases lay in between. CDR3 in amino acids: CAISDSYQETQYF. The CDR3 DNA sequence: TGTGCCATCAGTGACAGTTACCAAGAGACCCAGTACTTC.

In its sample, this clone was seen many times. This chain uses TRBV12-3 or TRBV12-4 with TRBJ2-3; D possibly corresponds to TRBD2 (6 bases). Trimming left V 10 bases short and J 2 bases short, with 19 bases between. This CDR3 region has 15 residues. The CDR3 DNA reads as TGTGCCACCCTACGCGGGGCGGCTCTCACAGATACGCAGTATTTT. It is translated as CATLRGAALTDTQYF.

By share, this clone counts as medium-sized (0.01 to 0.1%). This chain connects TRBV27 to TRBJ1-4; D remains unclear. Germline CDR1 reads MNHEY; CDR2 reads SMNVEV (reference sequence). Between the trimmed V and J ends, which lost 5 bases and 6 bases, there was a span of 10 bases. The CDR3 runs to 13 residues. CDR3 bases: TGTGCCAGCAGTGAGGAGGGTGATGAAAAACTGTTTTTT. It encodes CASSEEGDEKLFF.

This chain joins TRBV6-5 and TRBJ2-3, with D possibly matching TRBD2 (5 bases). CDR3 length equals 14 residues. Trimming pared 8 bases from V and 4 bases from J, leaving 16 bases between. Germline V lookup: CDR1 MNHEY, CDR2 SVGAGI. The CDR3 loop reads CASSGGGASDTQYF. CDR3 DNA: TGTGCCAGCTCTGGCGGAGGTGCTTCAGATACGCAGTATTTT.

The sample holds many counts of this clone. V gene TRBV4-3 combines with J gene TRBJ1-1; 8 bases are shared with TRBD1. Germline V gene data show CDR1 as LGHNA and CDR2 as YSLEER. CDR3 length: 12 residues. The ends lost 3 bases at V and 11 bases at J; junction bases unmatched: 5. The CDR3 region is CASSQATGEAFF. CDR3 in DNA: TGCGCCAGCAGCCAGGCGACAGGGGAGGCTTTCTTT.

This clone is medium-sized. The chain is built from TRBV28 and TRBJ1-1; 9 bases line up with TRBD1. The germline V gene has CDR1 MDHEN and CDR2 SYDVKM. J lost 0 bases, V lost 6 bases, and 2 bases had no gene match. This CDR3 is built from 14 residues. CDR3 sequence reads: CASRGTGLNTEAFF. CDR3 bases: TGTGCCAGCAGGGGGACAGGGCTGAACACTGAAGCTTTCTTT.

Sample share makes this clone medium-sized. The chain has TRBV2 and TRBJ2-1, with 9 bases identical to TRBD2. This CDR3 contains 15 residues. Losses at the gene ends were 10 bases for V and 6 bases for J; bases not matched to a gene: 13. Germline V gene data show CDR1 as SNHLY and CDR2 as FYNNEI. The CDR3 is CATEGEGSGSNEQFF. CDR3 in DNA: TGTGCCACTGAGGGGGAGGGTAGCGGGAGCAATGAGCAGTTCTTC.

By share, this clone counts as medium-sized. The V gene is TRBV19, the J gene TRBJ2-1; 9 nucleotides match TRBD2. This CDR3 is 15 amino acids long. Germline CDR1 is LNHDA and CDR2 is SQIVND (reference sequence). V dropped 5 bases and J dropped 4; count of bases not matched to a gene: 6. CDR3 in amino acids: CASSSRAGGYNEQFF. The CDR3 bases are TGTGCCAGTAGTTCCAGAGCGGGAGGTTACAATGAGCAGTTCTTC.

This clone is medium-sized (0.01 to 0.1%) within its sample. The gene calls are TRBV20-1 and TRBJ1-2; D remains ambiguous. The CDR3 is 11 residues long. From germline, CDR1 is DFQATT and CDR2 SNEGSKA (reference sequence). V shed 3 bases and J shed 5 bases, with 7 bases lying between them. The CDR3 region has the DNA TGCAGTGCTAGTCTCGGGTATGGCTACACCTTC. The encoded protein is CSASLGYGYTF.

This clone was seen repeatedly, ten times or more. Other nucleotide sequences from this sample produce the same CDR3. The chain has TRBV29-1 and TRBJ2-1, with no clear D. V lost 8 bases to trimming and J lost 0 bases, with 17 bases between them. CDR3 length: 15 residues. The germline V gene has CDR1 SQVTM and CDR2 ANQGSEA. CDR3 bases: TGCAGCCTCGGGTTCGGTCAAAGCTCCTACAATGAGCAGTTCTTC. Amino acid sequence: CSLGFGQSSYNEQFF.

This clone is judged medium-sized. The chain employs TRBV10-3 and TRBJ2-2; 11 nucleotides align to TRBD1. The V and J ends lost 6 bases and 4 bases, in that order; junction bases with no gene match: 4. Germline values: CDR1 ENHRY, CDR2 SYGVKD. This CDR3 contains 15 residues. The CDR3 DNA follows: TGTGCCATCAGAGCCGGGACAGGGGGCACCGGGGAGCTGTTTTTT. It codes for CAIRAGTGGTGELFF.

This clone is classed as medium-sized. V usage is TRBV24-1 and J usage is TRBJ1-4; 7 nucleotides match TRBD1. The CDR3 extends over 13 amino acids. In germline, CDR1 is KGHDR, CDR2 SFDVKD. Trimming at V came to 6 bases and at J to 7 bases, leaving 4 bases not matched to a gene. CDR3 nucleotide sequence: TGTGCCACCAGTCCCCGGGACAGTGAAAAACTGTTTTTT. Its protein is CATSPRDSEKLFF.

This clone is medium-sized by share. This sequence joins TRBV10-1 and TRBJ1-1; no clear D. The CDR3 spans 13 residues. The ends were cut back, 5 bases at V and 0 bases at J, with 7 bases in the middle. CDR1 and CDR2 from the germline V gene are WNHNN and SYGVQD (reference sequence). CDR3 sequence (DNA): TGCGCCAGCAGTCTTGCTATGAACACTGAAGCTTTCTTT. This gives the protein CASSLAMNTEAFF.

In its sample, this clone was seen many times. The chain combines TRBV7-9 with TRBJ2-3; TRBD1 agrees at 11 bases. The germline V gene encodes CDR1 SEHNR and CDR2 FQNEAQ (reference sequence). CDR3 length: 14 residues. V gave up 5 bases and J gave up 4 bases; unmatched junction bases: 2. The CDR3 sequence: CASSPGQGADTQYF. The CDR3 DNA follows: TGTGCCAGCAGCCCGGGACAGGGGGCAGATACGCAGTATTTT. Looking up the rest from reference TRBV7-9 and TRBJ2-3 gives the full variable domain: DTGVSQNPRHKITKRGQNVTFRCDPISEHNRLYWYRQTLGQGPEFLTYFQNEAQLEKSRLLSDRFSAERPKGSFSTLEIQRTEQGDSAMYLCASSPGQGADTQYFGPGTRLTVL.

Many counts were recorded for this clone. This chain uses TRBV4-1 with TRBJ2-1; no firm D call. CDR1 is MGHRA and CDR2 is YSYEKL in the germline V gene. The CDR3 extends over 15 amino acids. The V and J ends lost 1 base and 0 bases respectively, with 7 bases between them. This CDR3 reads CASSQVVSSYNEQFF. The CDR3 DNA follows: TGCGCCAGCAGCCAAGTGGTCAGCTCCTACAATGAGCAGTTCTTC.

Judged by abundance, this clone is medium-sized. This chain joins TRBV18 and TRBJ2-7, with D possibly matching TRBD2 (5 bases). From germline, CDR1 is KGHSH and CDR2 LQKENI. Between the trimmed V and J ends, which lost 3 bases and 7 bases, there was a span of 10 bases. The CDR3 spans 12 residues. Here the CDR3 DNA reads TGTGCCAGCTCACCGGACGGGGAGGAGCAGTACTTC. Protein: CASSPDGEEQYF.

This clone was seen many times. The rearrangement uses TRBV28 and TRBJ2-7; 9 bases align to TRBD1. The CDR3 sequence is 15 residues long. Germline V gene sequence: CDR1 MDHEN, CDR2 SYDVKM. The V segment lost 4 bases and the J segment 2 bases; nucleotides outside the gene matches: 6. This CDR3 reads CASSSPGQGTYEQYF. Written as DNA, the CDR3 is TGTGCCAGCAGTTCTCCGGGACAGGGTACCTACGAGCAGTACTTC.

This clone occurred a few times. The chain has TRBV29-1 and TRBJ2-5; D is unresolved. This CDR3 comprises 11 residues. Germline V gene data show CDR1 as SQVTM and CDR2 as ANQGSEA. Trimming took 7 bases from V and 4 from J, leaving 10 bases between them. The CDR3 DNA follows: TGCAGCGCCCGGTATACAGAGACCCAGTACTTC. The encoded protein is CSARYTETQYF.

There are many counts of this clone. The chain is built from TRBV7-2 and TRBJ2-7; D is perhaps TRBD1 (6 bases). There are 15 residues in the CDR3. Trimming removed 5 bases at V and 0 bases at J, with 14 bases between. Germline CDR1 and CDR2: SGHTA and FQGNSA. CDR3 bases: TGTGCCAGCAGCGAACAGGGCCCGTCCTCCTACGAGCAGTACTTC. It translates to CASSEQGPSSYEQYF.

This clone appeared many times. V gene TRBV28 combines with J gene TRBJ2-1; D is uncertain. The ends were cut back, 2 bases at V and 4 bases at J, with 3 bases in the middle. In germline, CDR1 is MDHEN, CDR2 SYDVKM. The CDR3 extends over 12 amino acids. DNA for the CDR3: TGTGCCAGCAGTTTACTTTACAATGAGCAGTTCTTC. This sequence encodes CASSLLYNEQFF. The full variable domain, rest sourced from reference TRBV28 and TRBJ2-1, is DVKVTQSSRYLVKRTGEKVFLECVQDMDHENMFWYRQDPGLGLRLIYFSYDVKMKEKGDIPEGYSVSREKKERFSLILESASTNQTSMYLCASSLLYNEQFFGPGTRLTVL.

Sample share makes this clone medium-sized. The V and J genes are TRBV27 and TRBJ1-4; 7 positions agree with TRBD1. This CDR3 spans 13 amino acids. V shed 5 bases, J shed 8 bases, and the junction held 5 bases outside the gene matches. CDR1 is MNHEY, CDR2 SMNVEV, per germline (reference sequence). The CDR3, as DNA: TGTGCCAGCAGTCGACAGGGAGAGGAAAAACTGTTTTTT. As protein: CASSRQGEEKLFF.

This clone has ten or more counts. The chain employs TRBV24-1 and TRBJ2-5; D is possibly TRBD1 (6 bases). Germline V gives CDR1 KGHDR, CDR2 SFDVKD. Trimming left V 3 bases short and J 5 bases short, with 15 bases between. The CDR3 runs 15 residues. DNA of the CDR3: TGTGCCACCAGTGATGCGAGAGGACAGAGGGAGACCCAGTACTTC. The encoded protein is CATSDARGQRETQYF.

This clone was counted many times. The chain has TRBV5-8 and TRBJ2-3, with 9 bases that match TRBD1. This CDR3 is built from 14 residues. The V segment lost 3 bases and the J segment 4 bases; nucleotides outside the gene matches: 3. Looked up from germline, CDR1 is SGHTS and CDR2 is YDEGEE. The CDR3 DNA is TGTGCCAGCAGCTCAGGACAGGGGTCAGATACGCAGTATTTT. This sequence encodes CASSSGQGSDTQYF.

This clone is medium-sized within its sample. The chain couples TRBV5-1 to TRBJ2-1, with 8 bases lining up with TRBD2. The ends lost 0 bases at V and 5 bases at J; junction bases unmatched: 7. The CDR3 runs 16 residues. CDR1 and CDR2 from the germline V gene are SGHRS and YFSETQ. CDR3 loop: CASSLAPAGVNNEQFF. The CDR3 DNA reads TGCGCCAGCAGCTTGGCCCCAGCGGGGGTGAACAATGAGCAGTTCTTC.

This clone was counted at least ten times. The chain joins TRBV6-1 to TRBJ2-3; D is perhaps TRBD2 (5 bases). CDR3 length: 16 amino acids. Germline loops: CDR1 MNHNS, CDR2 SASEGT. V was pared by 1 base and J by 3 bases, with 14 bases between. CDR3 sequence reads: CASSEDGGYLTDTQYF. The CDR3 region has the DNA TGTGCCAGCAGTGAAGATGGCGGGTACTTGACAGATACGCAGTATTTT.

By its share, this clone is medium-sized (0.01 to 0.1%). The CDR3 DNA is TGTGCCAGCAGTGCCCTCGGGACAGATACGCAGTATTTT. Residues: CASSALGTDTQYF. V gene TRBV2 combines with J gene TRBJ2-3; no clear D gene. Trimming pared 4 bases from V and 3 bases from J, leaving 8 bases between. This CDR3 comprises 13 residues. Germline CDR1 and CDR2: SNHLY and FYNNEI.